The T cell receptor (beta chain) under discussion was sequenced for a study of blood T cell repertoires in COVID-19. For the study at large: Acute and convalescent COVID-19 samples came from the United States, Italy and Spain. PBMCs, B-cell-depleted T cells, or T cells were the source of the cDNA or gDNA that made up the material.

Germline V gene sequence: CDR1 LNHDA, CDR2 SQIVND (reference sequence). The CDR3 runs to 16 residues. Deletions cut 2 bases from V and 1 base from J, with 11 bases between. Original methodology: From reference gene primer amplification, estimates of nucleated cell counts were derived. Here immunoSEQ multiplex PCR was the method, and the copy in TCRdb shows in-frame clones only, minus some. The DNA was the basis for D and trimming; V, J and clone size are from that table. The sample includes 150,000 to 200,000 clones, 70% to 90% seen only once; the top ten take around 2.7%. Sequenced material: peripheral blood. The chain couples TRBV19 to TRBJ2-2; no clear D. The sequence was collected from a man aged 40-49 years with active or convalescent COVID-19. Written as DNA, the CDR3 is TGTGCCAGTAGTATACGAACTATCAGGAACACCGGGGAGCTGTTTTTT. This translates into CASSIRTIRNTGELFF.